Following are 13 T cell receptor beta chains from one sample sequenced in a study of cytomegalovirus exposure and HLA in healthy donors (dated by TCRdb to about 2017). The receptor library was made with the immunoSEQ multiplex PCR assay. The multiplex PCR relied on a mix of 60 forward primers for TCR Vbeta segments and 13 reverse primers for TCR Jbeta segments. As stored in TCRdb, this immuneACCESS dataset retains in-frame rearrangements with V and J assigned. A fraction of the clones does not appear; measured against another copy, unresolved V genes explain less than half of the discrepancy, and the remainder lacks a known reason. This sample is represented by some 110,000 clones; 78% of them were singletons. The ten top clones hold 1% to 1.5% of the sample. Sequencing was done on a sample of PBMCs. These receptors came from a man aged 30 to 45 in good health and CMV-seronegative.

The rearrangement uses TRBV6-5 and TRBJ2-1; D possibly corresponds to TRBD2 (6 bases). Trimming removed 7 bases at V and 0 bases at J, with 13 bases between. This CDR3 spans 15 amino acids. Germline loops: CDR1 MNHEY, CDR2 SVGAGI. CDR3 in DNA: TGTGCCAGCACCCGGGGGTCGAGCTCCTACAATGAGCAGTTCTTC. Protein sequence: CASTRGSSSYNEQFF.

The gene calls are TRBV4-1 and TRBJ1-6; D remains unclear. The germline V gene has CDR1 MGHRA and CDR2 YSYEKL. This CDR3 is built from 17 residues. Trimming shortened V by 0 bases and J by 6 bases, and 15 bases separated the two germline ends. CDR3 region: CASSQDQRGYSNSPLHF. Here the CDR3 DNA reads TGCGCCAGCAGCCAAGATCAGCGTGGATATTCTAATTCACCCCTCCACTTT.

The chain employs TRBV7-2 and TRBJ2-3; D gene unclear. CDR1 SGHTA and CDR2 FQGNSA come from the germline V gene. CDR3 size: 13 residues. The V end lost 5 bases, the J end lost 4 bases, and 10 bases lay between the germline ends. CDR3 in DNA: TGTGCCAGCAGCGGCCAGGCAGCAGATACGCAGTATTTT. Protein sequence: CASSGQAADTQYF.

This clone was seen a handful of times. The V gene is TRBV5-4, the J gene TRBJ2-3, with TRBD2 identical over 10 bases. The CDR3 covers 15 residues. Germline V CDR1 and CDR2: SGHNT, YYREEE (reference sequence). J gave up 7 bases and V 7 bases, and 12 bases lay outside the gene matches. The CDR3 here is CASSLAGGGINTQYF. The DNA for the CDR3 is TGTGCCAGCTCCTTAGCGGGAGGAGGGATAAATACGCAGTATTTT.

This clone has more than one count but fewer than ten. The chain recombines TRBV19 with TRBJ1-1, with a tentative D call TRBD1 (6 bases). V shed 7 bases and J shed 4 bases, with 16 bases lying between them. The germline V gene has CDR1 LNHDA and CDR2 SQIVND (reference sequence). This CDR3 has 14 residues. As DNA, the CDR3 is TGTGCCAGTAACCTAGACAGGCACTCCACTGAAGCTTTCTTT. Encoded protein: CASNLDRHSTEAFF.

The chain has TRBV28 and TRBJ2-2; the D is unclear. V was cut by 9 bases and J by 2 bases, with 22 bases left in between. Germline values: CDR1 MDHEN, CDR2 SYDVKM. CDR3 length equals 17 residues. CDR3 region: CARELTRPRCNTGELFF. In DNA form, the CDR3 reads TGTGCCAGGGAACTAACCCGGCCTCGTTGTAACACCGGGGAGCTGTTTTTT.

The chain is built from TRBV15 and TRBJ2-3; 14 nucleotides match TRBD2. V lost 8 bases, J lost 5 bases, and 6 bases stayed unmatched. In germline, CDR1 is LNHNV, CDR2 YYDKDF (reference sequence). This CDR3 is 15 amino acids long. CDR3 nucleotides: TGTGCCACCGGATCGGGGACTAGCGGGAGAGATACGCAGTATTTT. Protein: CATGSGTSGRDTQYF.

V usage is TRBV7-2 and J usage is TRBJ1-1, with TRBD1 matching over 8 bases. J lost 5 bases, V lost 5 bases, and 7 bases had no gene match. The CDR3 has 14 amino acids. Germline assignment: CDR1 SGHTA and CDR2 FQGNSA. In DNA form, the CDR3 reads TGTGCCAGCAGCAGGGTGACAGGGGAGACTGAAGCTTTCTTT. Translation gives CASSRVTGETEAFF.

The chain couples TRBV5-8 to TRBJ2-2; TRBD1 might be the D (5 bases). This CDR3 comprises 17 residues. V shed 1 base and J shed 1 base, with 14 bases lying between them. Germline values: CDR1 SGHTS, CDR2 YDEGEE. The DNA for the CDR3 is TGTGCCAGCAGCTTGCTCGTGGGGCCGAAGAACACCGGGGAGCTGTTTTTT. Translation gives CASSLLVGPKNTGELFF.

The CDR3 spells CASSEDRAPGELFF. The CDR3 coding sequence is TGTGCCAGCAGCGAGGACAGGGCTCCCGGGGAGCTGTTTTTT. The chain carries TRBV5-8 and TRBJ2-2, with TRBD1 matching over 8 bases. The CDR3 consists of 14 residues. CDR1 and CDR2 (germline): SGHTS, YDEGEE. The V and J ends lost 4 bases and 6 bases, in that order; junction bases with no gene match: 5.

The chain joins TRBV19 to TRBJ1-2, with 10 bases aligning to TRBD1. In germline, CDR1 is LNHDA, CDR2 SQIVND (reference sequence). The CDR3 consists of 16 residues. With V trimmed by 5 bases and J by 2 bases, 8 bases remained unmatched. The DNA of the CDR3 is TGTGCCAGTAGTCTAACTCCGGGACAGGGGAACTATGGCTACACCTTC. Amino acids: CASSLTPGQGNYGYTF.

The chain employs TRBV2 and TRBJ2-7, with TRBD1 matching over 10 bases. CDR3 length: 15 residues. In germline, CDR1 is SNHLY, CDR2 FYNNEI. V trimming: 6 bases; J trimming: 4 bases; junction bases outside the gene matches: 9. The CDR3 sequence: CASSSRTGGNYEQYF. Written as DNA, the CDR3 is TGTGCCAGCAGCTCGAGGACAGGGGGTAATTACGAGCAGTACTTC.

The rearrangement links TRBV19 to TRBJ2-2, with 13 bases lining up with TRBD2. V lost 5 bases, J lost 8 bases, and 8 bases stayed unmatched. The CDR3 sequence is 16 residues long. CDR1 and CDR2 from the germline V gene are LNHDA and SQIVND (reference sequence). In nucleotides, the CDR3 is TGTGCCAGTAGTCCGAGACTAGCGGGGGGTCCTGGGGAGCTGTTTTTT. Translating gives CASSPRLAGGPGELFF.